A selection of T cell receptor beta chains follows, all from one sample in a study of OX40 agonist ivuxolimab in advanced cancers. Sequenced by immunoSEQ multiplex PCR; TCRdb stores in-frame clones only, minus some. The top ten clones hold 1.5% to 2% of a sample with about 76,000 clones, around 80% of them seen once. The material sequenced was CD4+ or CD8+ T cells sorted from blood, taken in a trial of the OX40 agonist ivuxolimab. The receptors derive from an adult with an advanced solid tumor such as melanoma, head and neck, liver or kidney cancer. Both conserved end residues are part of each CDR3. Each record gives: V gene, CDR3 protein.

V: TRBV28; CDR3: CASSLGPSGGRPYEQYF
V: TRBV18; CDR3: CASSPYRGQLTYEQYF
V: TRBV6-5; CDR3: CASSSRRNQPQHF
V: TRBV9; CDR3: CASSVAPGSNQPQHF
V: TRBV28; CDR3: CASRGQVEGNSPLHF
V: TRBV2; CDR3: CASRASTGRVDTQYF
V: TRBV7-9; CDR3: CASSPTSYGYTF
V: TRBV7-2; CDR3: CASSLLGLAYNSPLHF
V: TRBV19; CDR3: CASSTGGAIRDEQFF
V: TRBV5-1; CDR3: CASSLGDRPYNSPLHF